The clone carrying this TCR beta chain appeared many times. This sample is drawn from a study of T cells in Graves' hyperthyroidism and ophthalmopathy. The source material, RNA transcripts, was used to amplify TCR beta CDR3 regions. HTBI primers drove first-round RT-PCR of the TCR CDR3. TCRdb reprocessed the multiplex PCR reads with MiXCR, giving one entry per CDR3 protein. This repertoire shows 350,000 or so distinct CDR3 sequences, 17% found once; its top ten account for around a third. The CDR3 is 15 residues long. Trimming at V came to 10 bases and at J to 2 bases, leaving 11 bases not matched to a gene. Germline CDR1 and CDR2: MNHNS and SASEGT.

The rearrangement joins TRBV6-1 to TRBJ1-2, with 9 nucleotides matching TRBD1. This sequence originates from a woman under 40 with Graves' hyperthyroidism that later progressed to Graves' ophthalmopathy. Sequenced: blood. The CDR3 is CATLGTGTFNYGYTF. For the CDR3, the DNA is TGTGCCACCCTTGGGACAGGGACTTTCAACTATGGCTACACCTTC.